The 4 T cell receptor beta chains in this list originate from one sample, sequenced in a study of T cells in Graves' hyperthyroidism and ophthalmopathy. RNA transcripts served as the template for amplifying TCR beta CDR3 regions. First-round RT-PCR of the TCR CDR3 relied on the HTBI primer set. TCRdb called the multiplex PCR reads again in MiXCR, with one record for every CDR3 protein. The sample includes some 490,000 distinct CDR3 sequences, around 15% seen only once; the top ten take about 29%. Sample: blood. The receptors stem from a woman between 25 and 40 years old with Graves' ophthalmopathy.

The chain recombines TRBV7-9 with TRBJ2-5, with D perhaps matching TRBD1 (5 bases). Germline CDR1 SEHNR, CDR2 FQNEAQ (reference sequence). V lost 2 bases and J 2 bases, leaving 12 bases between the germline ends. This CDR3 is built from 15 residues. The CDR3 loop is CASSLYTGGQETQYF. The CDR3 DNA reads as TGTGCCAGCAGCTTATATACAGGTGGACAAGAGACCCAGTACTTC.

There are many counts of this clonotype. This chain's CDR3 is CASSFAVGLRSRAPFGYEQYF. CDR3 coding DNA: TGTGCCAGCAGCTTCGCGGTAGGCTTGAGGAGCAGGGCCCCTTTCGGTTACGAGCAGTACTTC. The chain recombines TRBV7-2 with TRBJ2-7; D may be TRBD1 (5 bases). Trimming left V 3 bases short and J 4 bases short, with 34 bases between. Germline assignment: CDR1 SGHTA and CDR2 FQGNSA. CDR3 size: 21 residues.

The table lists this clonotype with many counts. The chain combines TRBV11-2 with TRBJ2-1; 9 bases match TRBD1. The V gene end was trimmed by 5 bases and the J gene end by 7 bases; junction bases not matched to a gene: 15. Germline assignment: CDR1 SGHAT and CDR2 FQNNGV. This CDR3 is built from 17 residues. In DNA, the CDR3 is TGTGCCAGCAGCGTATTTTACAGGGGGCTCAGGGGGAATGAGCAGTTCTTC. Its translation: CASSVFYRGLRGNEQFF. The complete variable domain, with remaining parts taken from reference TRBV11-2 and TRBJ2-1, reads EAGVAQSPRYKIIEKRQSVAFWCNPISGHATLYWYQQILGQGPKLLIQFQNNGVVDDSQLPKDRFSAERLKGVDSTLKIQPAKLEDSAVYLCASSVFYRGLRGNEQFFGPGTRLTVL.

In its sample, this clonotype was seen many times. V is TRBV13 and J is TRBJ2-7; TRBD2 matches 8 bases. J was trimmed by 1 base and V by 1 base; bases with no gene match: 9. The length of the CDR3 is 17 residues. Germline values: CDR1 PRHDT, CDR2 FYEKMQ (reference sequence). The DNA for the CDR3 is TGTGCCAGCAGCTTAGTTAGCGGGATGGGGAGTTCCTACGAGCAGTACTTC. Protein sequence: CASSLVSGMGSSYEQYF. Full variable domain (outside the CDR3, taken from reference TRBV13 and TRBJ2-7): AAGVIQSPRHLIKEKRETATLKCYPIPRHDTVYWYQQGPGQDPQFLISFYEKMQSDKGSIPDRFSAQQFSDYHSELNMSSLELGDSALYFCASSLVSGMGSSYEQYFGPGTRLTVT.